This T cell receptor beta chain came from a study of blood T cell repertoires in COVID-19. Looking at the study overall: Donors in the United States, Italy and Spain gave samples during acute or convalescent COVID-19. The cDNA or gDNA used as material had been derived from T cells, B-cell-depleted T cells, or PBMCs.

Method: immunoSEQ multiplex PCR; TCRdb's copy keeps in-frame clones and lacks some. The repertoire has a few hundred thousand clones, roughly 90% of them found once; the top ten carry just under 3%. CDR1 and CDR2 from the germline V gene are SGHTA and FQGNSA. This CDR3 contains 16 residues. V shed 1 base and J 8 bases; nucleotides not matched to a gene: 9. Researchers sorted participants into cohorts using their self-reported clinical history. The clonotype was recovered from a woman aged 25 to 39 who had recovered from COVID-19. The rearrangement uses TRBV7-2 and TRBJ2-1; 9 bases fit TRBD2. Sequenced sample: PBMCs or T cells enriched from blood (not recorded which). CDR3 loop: CASSLEGTSRFHEQFF. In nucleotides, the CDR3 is TGTGCCAGCAGCTTAGAGGGGACTAGCAGATTTCATGAGCAGTTCTTC.